This T cell receptor beta chain derives from a study of blood T cell repertoires in COVID-19. The repertoire was sequenced with immunoSEQ multiplex PCR; TCRdb's copy has only in-frame clones and lacks some. This sample carries a few hundred thousand clones, approximately 90% of them seen once, and the ten largest clones take approximately 1.2%. Looked up from germline, CDR1 is MDHEN and CDR2 is SYDVKM. The CDR3 loop spans 20 amino acids. V lost 2 bases and J lost 7; bases outside the gene matches: 23. The TCR comes from a woman aged 18-29 years who had recovered from COVID-19. V is TRBV28 and J is TRBJ2-7; TRBD1 matches at 10 bases. The source material was PBMCs or T cells enriched from blood (not recorded which). CDR3 amino acids: CASSLRLLGQGEGVSWEQYF. The DNA of the CDR3 is TGTGCCAGCAGTTTACGACTACTAGGACAGGGGGAAGGAGTTTCGTGGGAGCAGTACTTC.